The entry below describes one TCR beta chain. Germline V gene lookup returns CDR1 SGHTA and CDR2 FQGNSA. This CDR3 contains 14 residues. V shed 5 bases and J 3 bases; nucleotides not matched to a gene: 5. In the authors' methods: Estimates of nucleated cell counts were drawn from the amplification of reference gene primers. The protocol was immunoSEQ multiplex PCR, while the TCRdb copy is restricted to in-frame clones and leaves out a portion. D and trimming come from the DNA, and the V and J calls and clone size come from that table. The sample includes over 90,000 clones, nearly 90% of them seen just once. The entry originates in a study of blood T cell repertoires in COVID-19. The wider study: There were acute and convalescent COVID-19 samples, and they came from the United States, Italy and Spain. PBMCs, B-cell-depleted T cells, or T cells were the source of the cDNA or gDNA that made up the material.

The rearrangement joins TRBV7-2 to TRBJ1-1, with 8 bases that match TRBD1. Material for sequencing was peripheral blood. This receptor was identified in a man in his fifties or sixties with active COVID-19. As DNA, the CDR3 is TGTGCCAGCAGCCTACAGACAGGGGACACTGAAGCTTTCTTT. Its translation: CASSLQTGDTEAFF.